These 18 T cell receptor beta chains were all obtained from the same sample, sequenced in a study of T cells in Graves' hyperthyroidism and ophthalmopathy. Amplification targeted TCR beta CDR3 regions from RNA transcripts. The HTBI primer set drove a first-round RT-PCR of the TCR CDR3. MiXCR, applied by TCRdb to the multiplex PCR reads, yields one record per CDR3 protein. The table lists 500,000 to 700,000 distinct CDR3 sequences, around 17% of them singletons. Material: blood. These receptors originate from a woman aged 18-35 years with Graves' hyperthyroidism.

A few counts support this clonotype. The CDR3 region has the DNA TGCGCCAGCAGCTTGTCCGGGACTAGGAATGAGCAGTTCTTC. Translated: CASSLSGTRNEQFF. This chain connects TRBV5-1 to TRBJ2-1; TRBD2 agrees at 8 bases. V lost 1 base and J lost 7; bases outside the gene matches: 4. The CDR3 sequence is 14 residues long. In germline, CDR1 is SGHRS, CDR2 YFSETQ. Combining the CDR3 with reference TRBV5-1 and TRBJ2-1 gives the whole variable domain KAGVTQTPRYLIKTRGQQVTLSCSPISGHRSVSWYQQTPGQGLQFLFEYFSETQRNKGNFPGRFSGRQFSNSRSEMNVSTLELGDSALYLCASSLSGTRNEQFFGPGTRLTVL.

This clonotype was detected many times. This chain connects TRBV18 to TRBJ2-1; 15 bases map to TRBD2. This CDR3 contains 17 residues. Looked up from germline, CDR1 is KGHSH and CDR2 is LQKENI. V lost 2 bases, J lost 8 bases, and 7 bases stayed unmatched. For the CDR3, the DNA is TGTGCCAGCTCACCAGGACTAGCGGGAGGGCCGGGTTATGAGCAGTTCTTC. It codes for CASSPGLAGGPGYEQFF.

The chain uses TRBV6-2 or TRBV6-3 and TRBJ1-5; TRBD1 matches at 10 bases. V was pared by 6 bases and J by 7 bases, with 12 bases of the junction left unmatched. The CDR3 length is 16 residues. CDR1 and CDR2 (germline): MNHEY, SVGEGT. The CDR3 DNA reads TGTGCCAGCAGCCAACTCCGGGACAGGGGTAGGCAGCCCCAGCATTTT. Protein product: CASSQLRDRGRQPQHF.

This clonotype appeared a few times. The rearrangement joins TRBV6-1 to TRBJ2-1; 10 nucleotides line up with TRBD2. V was clipped by 5 bases and J by 6 bases; unmatched bases: 31. CDR1 is MNHNS, CDR2 SASEGT, per germline. This CDR3 spans 23 amino acids. DNA of the CDR3: TGTGCCAGCAGTCAATTACACCTCACCCTAGCGGGGGTAAAAATTCTTGGGACCAATGAGCAGTTCTTC. Amino acids: CASSQLHLTLAGVKILGTNEQFF.

The rearrangement joins TRBV20-1 to TRBJ1-6, with a weak D call TRBD1 (5 bases). Germline lookup yields CDR1 DFQATT and CDR2 SNEGSKA (reference sequence). V dropped 0 bases and J dropped 5 bases, with 17 bases sitting between them. The CDR3 is 17 amino acids. The chain's CDR3 is CSARDMIQGTDNSPLHF. The CDR3 DNA is TGCAGTGCTAGAGATATGATTCAGGGTACGGATAATTCACCCCTCCACTTT.

This clonotype has just one count. V gene TRBV7-2 combines with J gene TRBJ2-6; D may correspond to TRBD1 or TRBD2 (5 bases each). From germline, CDR1 is SGHTA and CDR2 FQGNSA. This CDR3 is 17 amino acids long. Trimming took 1 base from V and 4 from J, leaving 14 bases between them. The CDR3 sequence: CASSLVPGRVGANVLTF. The CDR3, as DNA: TGTGCCAGCAGCTTAGTACCGGGGCGAGTGGGGGCCAACGTCCTGACTTTC. The full variable domain, with the rest looked up from reference TRBV7-2 and TRBJ2-6, is GAGVSQSPSNKVTEKGKDVELRCDPISGHTALYWYRQSLGQGLEFLIYFQGNSAPDKSGLPSDRFSAERTGGSVSTLTIQRTQQEDSAVYLCASSLVPGRVGANVLTFGAGSRLTVL.

Ten or more counts support this clonotype. The V and J genes are TRBV2 and TRBJ2-3; 11 bases are shared with TRBD1. Germline CDR1 and CDR2: SNHLY and FYNNEI. CDR3 size: 15 residues. Trimming at V came to 6 bases and at J to 2 bases, leaving 4 bases not matched to a gene. The CDR3 DNA follows: TGTGCCAGCAGAGGGACAGGGGGATTCACAGATACGCAGTATTTT. Translation gives CASRGTGGFTDTQYF.

This clonotype was picked up a small number of times. The chain recombines TRBV20-1 with TRBJ2-5, with 13 bases aligning to TRBD2. Germline V CDR1 and CDR2: DFQATT, SNEGSKA (reference sequence). The CDR3 is made up of 15 amino acids. After removal of 2 bases from V and 5 bases from J, the junction contained 5 bases not matched to a gene. CDR3 DNA: TGCAGTGCTAGAACTAGCGGGGGGGCAGGGGAGACCCAGTACTTC. Translating gives CSARTSGGAGETQYF.

This clonotype has at least ten counts. The CDR3 region is CASSGSGTSYNEQFF. In nucleotides, the CDR3 is TGTGCCAGCAGCGGTAGCGGGACCTCCTACAATGAGCAGTTCTTC. This rearrangement joins TRBV7-9 to TRBJ2-1; the match to TRBD2 covers 8 bases. This CDR3 contains 15 residues. V lost 5 bases to trimming and J lost 0 bases; unmatched junction nucleotides: 3. Germline CDR1 SEHNR, CDR2 FQNEAQ (reference sequence). The whole variable domain, remainder taken from reference TRBV7-9 and TRBJ2-1, is DTGVSQNPRHKITKRGQNVTFRCDPISEHNRLYWYRQTLGQGPEFLTYFQNEAQLEKSRLLSDRFSAERPKGSFSTLEIQRTEQGDSAMYLCASSGSGTSYNEQFFGPGTRLTVL.

This clonotype was detected ten times or more. The chain couples TRBV24-1 to TRBJ2-7, with TRBD1 identical over 11 bases. Germline loops: CDR1 KGHDR, CDR2 SFDVKD. V shed 3 bases, J shed 3 bases, and the junction held 3 bases outside the gene matches. CDR3 length equals 15 residues. The CDR3 DNA reads TGTGCCACCAGTGATCGGGGACAGGGGGGCTACGAGCAGTACTTC. Encoded protein: CATSDRGQGGYEQYF.

This chain links TRBV20-1 with TRBJ2-3; perhaps D is TRBD1 or TRBD2 (5 bases each). This CDR3 is 17 amino acids long. Trimming stripped 3 bases from V and 2 bases from J, with 21 bases between. The germline CDR1 and CDR2 sequences are DFQATT and SNEGSKA (reference sequence). As DNA, the CDR3 is TGCAGTGCTAGCGAACCCCCCGGGACCCTAAACACAGATACGCAGTATTTT. Residues: CSASEPPGTLNTDTQYF.

In regard to this clonotype: This sequence may be a read error, since a much larger clone differs from it by one base. The chain links TRBV10-3 to TRBJ1-1; 7 nucleotides agree with TRBD1. Trimming cost V 10 bases and J 1 base; bases outside gene matches: 6. CDR1 ENHRY and CDR2 SYGVKD come from the germline V gene. The CDR3 is made up of 13 amino acids. CDR3 residues: CANKGTANTEAFF. DNA for the CDR3: TGTGCCAACAAAGGGACAGCGAACACTGAAGCTTTCTTT.

This chain links TRBV6-2 or TRBV6-3 with TRBJ1-2; tentative D call: TRBD1 (6 bases). Per germline, CDR1 MNHEY and CDR2 SVGEGT. The germline V and J ends were trimmed by 1 base and 6 bases, with 12 bases remaining between them. The CDR3 consists of 14 residues. CDR3 DNA sequence: TGTGCCAGCAGTTACTGGGGGGGCGCAGATGGCTACACCTTC. Encoded protein: CASSYWGGADGYTF.

CDR3 nucleotides: TGTGCCAGCAGTGTGAACAGACTAGGAGGAGAGACCCAGTACTTC. Residues: CASSVNRLGGETQYF. J is TRBJ2-5 and V is TRBV2; TRBD2 is a possible D gene (6 bases). Germline-derived CDR1 and CDR2 are SNHLY and FYNNEI. With 4 bases removed from V and 4 bases from J, the gap between germline ends came to 16 bases. This CDR3 region has 15 residues.

CDR3 nucleotides: TGTGCCAGCAGTCCGGGGAGGAGGGTGGATTCACCCCTCCACTTT. This gives the protein CASSPGRRVDSPLHF. J is TRBJ1-6 and V is TRBV6-1; D is unclear. Trimming cost V 5 bases and J 8 bases, with 16 bases left between them. There are 15 residues in the CDR3. Germline V CDR1 and CDR2: MNHNS, SASEGT.

The CDR3 is CASSGSGGGDTQYF. CDR3 bases: TGTGCCAGCAGTGGTAGCGGGGGGGGAGATACGCAGTATTTT. The gene calls are TRBV2 and TRBJ2-3, with 11 positions matching TRBD2. Germline assignment: CDR1 SNHLY and CDR2 FYNNEI. This CDR3 has 14 amino acids. The V segment lost 4 bases and the J segment 5 bases; nucleotides outside the gene matches: 2.

V usage is TRBV18 and J usage is TRBJ2-5; 9 bases are shared with TRBD2. Germline CDR1 is KGHSH and CDR2 is LQKENI. The V gene end was trimmed by 2 bases and the J gene end by 0 bases; junction bases not matched to a gene: 4. This CDR3 comprises 16 residues. The DNA of the CDR3 is TGTGCCAGCTCACCAAGGCCTAGCGGGGACCAAGAGACCCAGTACTTC. Its translation: CASSPRPSGDQETQYF.

V gene TRBV7-2 combines with J gene TRBJ2-1, with TRBD2 identical over 11 bases. V lost 6 bases to trimming and J lost 4 bases; unmatched junction nucleotides: 5. The CDR3 loop spans 15 amino acids. The germline gives CDR1 SGHTA, CDR2 FQGNSA. The CDR3: CASRLLAGGYNEQFF. DNA of the CDR3: TGTGCCAGCAGACTGCTAGCGGGGGGTTACAATGAGCAGTTCTTC.